This is a list of T cell receptor beta chains from one sample in a study of cytomegalovirus exposure and HLA in healthy donors. Generated by immunoSEQ multiplex PCR, the TCRdb table keeps only in-frame clones and is missing some. In the table there are fewer than 150,000 clones, 65% to 85% of which are singletons. Sequencing used PBMCs. The receptors here all came from a man aged 45-65 years in good health and CMV-seropositive. Each CDR3 is given with its conserved first and last residue. D genes are given only for firm matches. Rows give clone size only sometimes, using once, few, many, or a class for an expanded clone.

V gene: TRBV13
D gene: TRBD2
clone size: few
J gene: TRBJ2-7
CDR3 protein: CASSHEGLAGDGAYEQYF
CDR3 DNA: TGTGCCAGCAGCCATGAGGGACTAGCGGGAGACGGGGCCTACGAGCAGTACTTC

V gene: TRBV15
D gene: -
clone size: -
J gene: TRBJ1-1
CDR3 protein: CATSRPRHRGAEAFF
CDR3 DNA: TGTGCCACCAGCAGACCCAGGCACCGGGGGGCTGAAGCTTTCTTT

V gene: TRBV7-6
D gene: TRBD1
clone size: -
J gene: TRBJ2-2
CDR3 protein: CASSSQGPTYTGELFF
CDR3 DNA: TGTGCCAGCAGCTCACAGGGGCCGACGTACACCGGGGAGCTGTTTTTT

V gene: TRBV4-1
D gene: TRBD1
clone size: -
J gene: TRBJ2-2
CDR3 protein: CASSSFWTGAGELFF
CDR3 DNA: TGCGCCAGCAGCTCCTTTTGGACAGGGGCCGGGGAGCTGTTTTTT

V gene: TRBV7-2
D gene: -
clone size: -
J gene: TRBJ1-4
CDR3 protein: CASSSGGEKLFF
CDR3 DNA: TGTGCCAGCAGCTCGGGGGGGGAAAAACTGTTTTTT

V gene: TRBV15
D gene: -
clone size: -
J gene: TRBJ1-1
CDR3 protein: CATSRGAPMNTEAFF
CDR3 DNA: TGTGCCACCAGCAGAGGGGCCCCCATGAACACTGAAGCTTTCTTT

V gene: TRBV4-1
D gene: TRBD2
clone size: -
J gene: TRBJ2-3
CDR3 protein: CASSRSLAGGAVTDTQYF
CDR3 DNA: TGCGCCAGCAGCCGGAGTCTGGCGGGGGGTGCTGTCACAGATACGCAGTATTTT

V gene: TRBV2
D gene: -
clone size: -
J gene: TRBJ2-6
CDR3 protein: CASSTDLTGANVLTF
CDR3 DNA: TGTGCCAGCAGCACAGATCTAACTGGGGCCAACGTCCTGACTTTC

V gene: TRBV6-1
D gene: TRBD1
clone size: few
J gene: TRBJ2-5
CDR3 protein: CASSEYSGQGARETQYF
CDR3 DNA: TGTGCCAGCAGTGAATATTCGGGACAGGGGGCGCGAGAGACCCAGTACTTC

V gene: TRBV6-6
D gene: TRBD1
clone size: -
J gene: TRBJ2-7
CDR3 protein: CASSPLRTGAYEQYF
CDR3 DNA: TGTGCCAGCAGCCCCTTGCGGACAGGAGCCTACGAGCAGTACTTC

V gene: TRBV2
D gene: TRBD2
clone size: -
J gene: TRBJ2-1
CDR3 protein: CASSAASGPYNEQFF
CDR3 DNA: TGTGCCAGCAGTGCTGCTAGCGGGCCTTACAATGAGCAGTTCTTC

V gene: TRBV5-1
D gene: -
clone size: -
J gene: TRBJ2-5
CDR3 protein: CASSLPVSRDGETQYF
CDR3 DNA: TGCGCCAGCAGCCTTCCGGTCTCCAGGGATGGAGAGACCCAGTACTTC

V gene: TRBV6-4
D gene: -
clone size: -
J gene: TRBJ1-1
CDR3 protein: CASSDSSGVGTEAFF
CDR3 DNA: TGTGCCAGCAGTGACTCGTCAGGGGTAGGCACTGAAGCTTTCTTT

V gene: TRBV28
D gene: TRBD1
clone size: few
J gene: TRBJ1-4
CDR3 protein: CASRTTRGTGRGKLFF
CDR3 DNA: TGTGCCAGCAGAACCACCCGGGGGACAGGTCGAGGAAAACTGTTTTTT

V gene: TRBV2
D gene: TRBD2
clone size: -
J gene: TRBJ2-4
CDR3 protein: CASRTTSGGGHIQYF
CDR3 DNA: TGTGCCAGCAGAACCACTAGCGGGGGCGGGCACATTCAGTACTTC

V gene: TRBV5-1
D gene: -
clone size: -
J gene: TRBJ2-5
CDR3 protein: CASSLNSRPQETQYF
CDR3 DNA: TGCGCCAGCAGCCTGAATTCCAGGCCTCAAGAGACCCAGTACTTC

V gene: TRBV5-4
D gene: -
clone size: few
J gene: TRBJ1-1
CDR3 protein: CASSPKLNTEAFF
CDR3 DNA: TGTGCCAGCAGCCCTAAGCTGAACACTGAAGCTTTCTTT

V gene: TRBV9
D gene: TRBD1
clone size: -
J gene: TRBJ2-5
CDR3 protein: CASSVSDRGLETQYF
CDR3 DNA: TGTGCCAGCAGCGTATCCGACAGGGGTTTAGAGACCCAGTACTTC

V gene: TRBV2
D gene: -
clone size: -
J gene: TRBJ1-5
CDR3 protein: CASGRRQTNQPQHF
CDR3 DNA: TGTGCCAGCGGGAGGAGGCAAACCAATCAGCCCCAGCATTTT

V gene: TRBV7-9
D gene: TRBD2
clone size: few
J gene: TRBJ2-7
CDR3 protein: CASSEGRGGEQYF
CDR3 DNA: TGTGCCAGCAGCGAGGGGCGGGGGGGCGAGCAGTACTTC

V gene: TRBV28
D gene: -
clone size: many
J gene: TRBJ2-7
CDR3 protein: CASSPPGASGLYEQYF
CDR3 DNA: TGTGCCAGCAGTCCACCAGGGGCTAGCGGTCTCTACGAGCAGTACTTC

V gene: TRBV7-2
D gene: TRBD1
clone size: -
J gene: TRBJ2-7
CDR3 protein: CASRARTGERFYEQYF
CDR3 DNA: TGTGCCAGCAGGGCTCGGACAGGCGAAAGATTCTACGAGCAGTACTTC

V gene: TRBV4-3
D gene: -
clone size: -
J gene: TRBJ1-1
CDR3 protein: CASSQERAGLTEAFF
CDR3 DNA: TGCGCCAGCAGCCAAGAAAGGGCAGGACTCACTGAAGCTTTCTTT

V gene: TRBV6-1
D gene: TRBD1
clone size: -
J gene: TRBJ1-1
CDR3 protein: CASLDRGLANTEAFF
CDR3 DNA: TGTGCCAGCCTCGACAGGGGTCTAGCGAACACTGAAGCTTTCTTT

V gene: TRBV5-6
D gene: -
clone size: -
J gene: TRBJ2-7
CDR3 protein: CASSLVSSSYEQYF
CDR3 DNA: TGTGCCAGCAGCTTGGTTAGCAGCTCCTACGAGCAGTACTTC

V gene: TRBV29-1
D gene: -
clone size: few
J gene: TRBJ2-1
CDR3 protein: CSPAKSGFVRREQFF
CDR3 DNA: TGCAGCCCAGCGAAATCGGGGTTCGTGAGAAGGGAACAGTTCTTC

V gene: TRBV19
D gene: TRBD1
clone size: -
J gene: TRBJ2-7
CDR3 protein: CASKFRDRGQDEQYF
CDR3 DNA: TGTGCCAGTAAGTTCCGGGACAGGGGGCAGGACGAGCAGTACTTC

V gene: TRBV7-2
D gene: -
clone size: once
J gene: TRBJ2-7
CDR3 protein: CASSSRLGDSYEQYF
CDR3 DNA: TGTGCCAGCAGTTCACGACTAGGGGACTCCTACGAGCAGTACTTC

V gene: TRBV19
D gene: TRBD2
clone size: -
J gene: TRBJ2-1
CDR3 protein: CASSRDYRSYNEQFF
CDR3 DNA: TGTGCCAGTAGTAGGGACTACCGCTCCTACAATGAGCAGTTCTTC

V gene: TRBV10-3
D gene: -
clone size: -
J gene: TRBJ1-5
CDR3 protein: CAIQPDSGYQPQHF
CDR3 DNA: TGTGCCATCCAACCGGACAGCGGATATCAGCCCCAGCATTTT

V gene: TRBV15
D gene: -
clone size: -
J gene: TRBJ1-1
CDR3 protein: CATAINTEAFF
CDR3 DNA: TGTGCCACCGCTATTAACACTGAAGCTTTCTTT

V gene: TRBV25-1
D gene: -
clone size: few
J gene: TRBJ1-1
CDR3 protein: CASSRPRGTEAFF
CDR3 DNA: TGTGCCAGCAGTCGGCCCCGGGGCACTGAAGCTTTCTTT

V gene: TRBV7-9
D gene: -
clone size: -
J gene: TRBJ1-1
CDR3 protein: CASSRTPYTEAFF
CDR3 DNA: TGTGCCAGCAGCCGAACACCTTACACTGAAGCTTTCTTT

V gene: TRBV9
D gene: TRBD2
clone size: -
J gene: TRBJ2-3
CDR3 protein: CASSGGTSGWADTQYF
CDR3 DNA: TGTGCCAGCAGCGGCGGGACTAGCGGGTGGGCAGATACGCAGTATTTT

V gene: TRBV19
D gene: -
clone size: once
J gene: TRBJ2-7
CDR3 protein: CASRLRALHAYEQYF
CDR3 DNA: TGTGCCAGTAGGTTGAGAGCCCTGCACGCCTACGAGCAGTACTTC

V gene: TRBV2
D gene: -
clone size: once
J gene: TRBJ2-7
CDR3 protein: CASKRGRAYEQYF
CDR3 DNA: TGTGCCAGCAAGAGGGGGAGGGCATACGAGCAGTACTTC

V gene: TRBV11-2
D gene: -
clone size: -
J gene: TRBJ2-5
CDR3 protein: CASSPSYMWQQGQETQYF
CDR3 DNA: TGTGCCAGCAGCCCGTCCTATATGTGGCAACAGGGACAAGAGACCCAGTACTTC

V gene: TRBV6-5
D gene: TRBD1
clone size: -
J gene: TRBJ2-7
CDR3 protein: CASSSIPPGQGYEQYF
CDR3 DNA: TGTGCCAGCAGTTCGATCCCTCCGGGACAGGGCTACGAGCAGTACTTC

V gene: TRBV6-6
D gene: -
clone size: few
J gene: TRBJ1-1
CDR3 protein: CASSRGSMGSTEAFF
CDR3 DNA: TGTGCCAGCAGCCGGGGGTCGATGGGGAGTACTGAAGCTTTCTTT

V gene: TRBV19
D gene: -
clone size: -
J gene: TRBJ2-1
CDR3 protein: CASKDSSLNEQFF
CDR3 DNA: TGTGCCAGCAAGGATTCTAGCTTGAATGAGCAGTTCTTC

V gene: TRBV19
D gene: -
clone size: -
J gene: TRBJ2-2
CDR3 protein: CASSIDREGDTGELFF
CDR3 DNA: TGTGCCAGTAGTATAGACAGGGAAGGGGACACCGGGGAGCTGTTTTTT

V gene: TRBV7-9
D gene: -
clone size: -
J gene: TRBJ1-5
CDR3 protein: CASSKRTASNQPQHF
CDR3 DNA: TGTGCCAGCAGCAAACGGACAGCTAGCAATCAGCCCCAGCATTTT

V gene: TRBV5-1
D gene: TRBD1
clone size: -
J gene: TRBJ1-1
CDR3 protein: CASSRGQGSPPSHTEAFF
CDR3 DNA: TGCGCCAGCAGTCGGGGACAGGGATCCCCTCCCAGCCACACTGAAGCTTTCTTT

V gene: TRBV9
D gene: TRBD1
clone size: -
J gene: TRBJ2-2
CDR3 protein: CASTTGRDRGYPGELFF
CDR3 DNA: TGTGCCAGCACCACGGGGCGGGACAGGGGGTATCCCGGGGAGCTGTTTTTT

V gene: TRBV21-1
D gene: -
clone size: few
J gene: TRBJ1-4
CDR3 protein: CASSKARDRDNEKLFF
CDR3 DNA: TGTGCCAGCAGCAAAGCCCGGGACAGGGATAATGAAAAACTGTTTTTT

V gene: TRBV9
D gene: -
clone size: few
J gene: TRBJ2-5
CDR3 protein: CASSVGAGAFQETQYF
CDR3 DNA: TGTGCCAGCAGCGTAGGGGCAGGGGCGTTCCAAGAGACCCAGTACTTC

V gene: TRBV11-3
D gene: TRBD1
clone size: once
J gene: TRBJ2-7
CDR3 protein: CASSFGRGLRLYEQYF
CDR3 DNA: TGTGCCAGCAGCTTCGGTAGGGGGCTGAGGCTCTACGAGCAGTACTTC

V gene: TRBV7-2
D gene: TRBD1
clone size: -
J gene: TRBJ2-3
CDR3 protein: CASSSRDRDTQYF
CDR3 DNA: TGTGCCAGCAGCTCCCGGGACAGGGATACGCAGTATTTT

V gene: TRBV29-1
D gene: TRBD2
clone size: -
J gene: TRBJ2-7
CDR3 protein: CSVSSGTYEQYF
CDR3 DNA: TGCAGCGTATCTAGCGGCACCTACGAGCAGTACTTC

V gene: TRBV6-5
D gene: -
clone size: -
J gene: TRBJ2-5
CDR3 protein: CASSYGREAWETQYF
CDR3 DNA: TGTGCCAGCAGTTACGGGCGGGAAGCGTGGGAGACCCAGTACTTC

V gene: TRBV28
D gene: TRBD1
clone size: -
J gene: TRBJ2-1
CDR3 protein: CASSFSGTGGFGEQFF
CDR3 DNA: TGTGCCAGCAGTTTCTCCGGGACAGGGGGTTTTGGTGAGCAGTTCTTC

V gene: TRBV7-9
D gene: TRBD1
clone size: once
J gene: TRBJ1-2
CDR3 protein: CASSGTGGGYGYTF
CDR3 DNA: TGTGCCAGCAGCGGTACAGGGGGAGGATATGGCTACACCTTC

V gene: TRBV7-9
D gene: TRBD1
clone size: -
J gene: TRBJ1-6
CDR3 protein: CASSLQGDGPNSPLHF
CDR3 DNA: TGTGCCAGCAGCTTACAGGGGGACGGACCTAATTCACCCCTCCACTTT

V gene: TRBV27
D gene: -
clone size: -
J gene: TRBJ2-1
CDR3 protein: CASSPSEGDSYNEQFF
CDR3 DNA: TGTGCCAGCAGTCCCTCGGAAGGGGACTCCTACAATGAGCAGTTCTTC

V gene: TRBV5-1
D gene: -
clone size: -
J gene: TRBJ2-6
CDR3 protein: CASSLAGAQRGANVLTF
CDR3 DNA: TGCGCCAGCAGCTTGGCAGGGGCGCAAAGGGGGGCCAACGTCCTGACTTTC

V gene: TRBV6-6
D gene: TRBD1
clone size: -
J gene: TRBJ2-3
CDR3 protein: CASTRQGVIDTQYF
CDR3 DNA: TGTGCCAGCACCCGACAGGGGGTGATCGATACGCAGTATTTT

V gene: TRBV7-2
D gene: TRBD1
clone size: -
J gene: TRBJ2-5
CDR3 protein: CASSINPPGQQETQYF
CDR3 DNA: TGTGCCAGCAGCATTAACCCACCGGGACAGCAAGAGACCCAGTACTTC

V gene: TRBV11-2
D gene: -
clone size: -
J gene: TRBJ2-3
CDR3 protein: CASSEPSLTQYF
CDR3 DNA: TGTGCCAGCAGCGAGCCTAGCCTTACGCAGTATTTT

V gene: TRBV7-9
D gene: TRBD1
clone size: -
J gene: TRBJ2-7
CDR3 protein: CASSLTGAYEQYF
CDR3 DNA: TGTGCCAGCAGCCTGACAGGGGCTTACGAGCAGTACTTC

V gene: TRBV4-3
D gene: -
clone size: -
J gene: TRBJ1-2
CDR3 protein: CASSQAPSGYGYTF
CDR3 DNA: TGCGCCAGCAGCCAAGCCCCGTCGGGCTATGGCTACACCTTC